The next 18 T cell receptor beta chains were all read from a single sample in a study of blood T cell repertoires in COVID-19. The protocol was immunoSEQ multiplex PCR, while the TCRdb copy is restricted to in-frame clones and leaves out a portion. The sample gives some 230,000 clones, approximately 80% of which show up once; 4.5% to 5.5% is in the top ten. The sequencing input was peripheral blood. The receptor source for this set is a woman in her sixties who had recovered from COVID-19.

The gene calls are TRBV7-8 and TRBJ1-5, with D possibly being TRBD1 (6 bases). This CDR3 region has 17 residues. V dropped 2 bases and J dropped 2 bases, with 16 bases sitting between them. Germline V gives CDR1 SGHVS, CDR2 FQNEAQ. CDR3 in amino acids: CASSLYRVLTGNQPQHF. The CDR3 DNA is TGTGCCAGCAGCTTATACAGGGTTCTGACTGGCAATCAGCCCCAGCATTTT.

The CDR3 bases are TGTGCCAGCAGCCAAGTGGCTCCCGATCAGCCCCAGCATTTT. It is translated as CASSQVAPDQPQHF. The V call is TRBV4-2, the J call TRBJ1-5; D uncertain. From germline, CDR1 is LGHNA and CDR2 YNFKEQ. V lost 1 base, J lost 5 bases, and 9 bases lay in between. The CDR3 totals 14 residues.

The V gene is TRBV5-1, the J gene TRBJ1-5, with D perhaps matching TRBD1 (5 bases). CDR3 length: 15 residues. Germline assignment: CDR1 SGHRS and CDR2 YFSETQ. Trimming cost V 4 bases and J 0 bases, with 11 bases left between them. CDR3 DNA: TGCGCCAGCAGCCCAGGGCAAGATAGCAATCAGCCCCAGCATTTT. As protein: CASSPGQDSNQPQHF.

V usage is TRBV6-5 and J usage is TRBJ2-3; D gene unclear. The CDR3 sequence is 12 residues long. Deletions cut 6 bases from V and 4 bases from J, with 8 bases between. CDR1 and CDR2 (germline): MNHEY, SVGAGI. The chain's CDR3 is CASRGVADTQYF. The DNA of the CDR3 is TGTGCCAGCAGAGGAGTGGCAGATACGCAGTATTTT.

The chain has TRBV27 and TRBJ1-2; 8 nucleotides line up with TRBD1. J was trimmed by 1 base and V by 4 bases; bases with no gene match: 11. There are 17 residues in the CDR3. Germline V gene lookup returns CDR1 MNHEY and CDR2 SMNVEV (reference sequence). This CDR3 reads CASSWITGGNLNYGYTF. Written as DNA, the CDR3 is TGTGCCAGCAGTTGGATCACAGGGGGTAACCTTAACTATGGCTACACCTTC.

The sample holds a few counts of this clone. The chain is built from TRBV2 and TRBJ2-1; TRBD2 matches 11 bases. Trimming cost V 4 bases and J 2 bases; bases outside gene matches: 1. CDR1 and CDR2 (germline): SNHLY, FYNNEI. The CDR3 has 15 amino acids. The CDR3 reads CASSASGGPYNEQFF. The CDR3 DNA follows: TGTGCCAGCAGTGCTAGCGGGGGGCCCTACAATGAGCAGTTCTTC.

The chain combines TRBV10-1 with TRBJ2-1, with TRBD2 matching 14 bases. CDR3 size: 20 residues. V dropped 7 bases and J dropped 3; count of bases not matched to a gene: 17. The germline gives CDR1 WNHNN, CDR2 SYGVQD (reference sequence). CDR3 coding DNA: TGCGCCAGCAAAAATGTACGACTAGCGGGGGGGCTGCTTGTCTACAATGAGCAGTTCTTC. Translation: CASKNVRLAGGLLVYNEQFF.

The chain carries TRBV7-2 and TRBJ1-1; D may be TRBD1 (6 bases). This CDR3 spans 15 amino acids. The V gene lost 1 base and the J gene lost 1 base, with 10 bases spanning the gap. The germline V gene has CDR1 SGHTA and CDR2 FQGNSA. DNA for the CDR3: TGTGCCAGCAGCTTAGGTCCAGGGGCGAACACTGAAGCTTTCTTT. It codes for CASSLGPGANTEAFF. Filled out from reference TRBV7-2 and TRBJ1-1, the complete variable domain reads GAGVSQSPSNKVTEKGKDVELRCDPISGHTALYWYRQSLGQGLEFLIYFQGNSAPDKSGLPSDRFSAERTGGSVSTLTIQRTQQEDSAVYLCASSLGPGANTEAFFGQGTRLTVV.

The chain uses TRBV5-1 and TRBJ2-5; D is unclear. The V gene lost 0 bases and the J gene lost 5 bases, with 14 bases spanning the gap. CDR3 length: 15 amino acids. Germline V gene data show CDR1 as SGHRS and CDR2 as YFSETQ. The CDR3 region is CASSLGLDSRETQYF. CDR3 sequence (DNA): TGCGCCAGCAGCTTGGGCCTTGACTCGAGGGAGACCCAGTACTTC.

The chain uses TRBV6-6 and TRBJ1-3; 10 bases map to TRBD1. CDR1 is MNHNY, CDR2 SVGAGI, per germline (reference sequence). CDR3 length equals 16 residues. With V trimmed by 6 bases and J by 1 base, 6 bases remained unmatched. CDR3 in amino acids: CASRLGQGTSGNTIYF. CDR3 DNA: TGTGCCAGCAGATTGGGACAGGGGACTTCTGGAAACACCATATATTTT.

The chain recombines TRBV6-5 with TRBJ2-3, with a possible D match to TRBD1 (6 bases). The CDR3 is made up of 16 amino acids. Germline V gene sequence: CDR1 MNHEY, CDR2 SVGAGI. Trimming stripped 2 bases from V and 1 base from J, with 13 bases between. CDR3 loop: CASSYNGQWGTDTQYF. The DNA of the CDR3 is TGTGCCAGCAGTTACAACGGACAGTGGGGCACAGATACGCAGTATTTT.

The J gene is TRBJ1-4, the V gene TRBV2; D is undetermined. CDR3 length: 14 residues. Per germline, CDR1 SNHLY and CDR2 FYNNEI. V was trimmed by 2 bases and J by 8 bases, leaving 12 bases between them. CDR3 bases: TGTGCCAGCAGTGAATGGGCAGGAGGGGAAAAACTGTTTTTT. Protein sequence: CASSEWAGGEKLFF.

This rearrangement joins TRBV7-2 to TRBJ2-3; 10 positions match TRBD2. J gave up 6 bases and V 1 base, and 7 bases lay outside the gene matches. This CDR3 contains 16 residues. Germline CDR1 reads SGHTA; CDR2 reads FQGNSA. The CDR3 nucleotides read TGTGCCAGCAGCTTAGGGAGCGGGGGGGCAAAGGATACGCAGTATTTT. It yields the protein CASSLGSGGAKDTQYF. Full variable domain (remainder filled in from reference TRBV7-2 and TRBJ2-3): GAGVSQSPSNKVTEKGKDVELRCDPISGHTALYWYRQSLGQGLEFLIYFQGNSAPDKSGLPSDRFSAERTGGSVSTLTIQRTQQEDSAVYLCASSLGSGGAKDTQYFGPGTRLTVL.

The chain links TRBV7-9 to TRBJ1-2, with 8 bases lining up with TRBD1. The CDR3 consists of 14 residues. Germline V gives CDR1 SEHNR, CDR2 FQNEAQ (reference sequence). The trim removed 5 bases at V and 4 bases at J, leaving 6 bases unmatched. The CDR3 spells CASSPGTGPYGYTF. For the CDR3, the DNA is TGTGCCAGCAGCCCCGGGACAGGCCCCTATGGCTACACCTTC.

The chain uses TRBV11-2 and TRBJ2-7, with 9 positions matching TRBD2. The CDR3 consists of 15 residues. After removal of 4 bases from V and 6 bases from J, the junction contained 10 bases not matched to a gene. Germline V gene sequence: CDR1 SGHAT, CDR2 FQNNGV. The DNA for the CDR3 is TGTGCCAGCAGCTCAAGCGGGGGGAGCCAGAGCGAGCAGTACTTC. It codes for CASSSSGGSQSEQYF. Based on the CDR3 plus reference TRBV11-2 and TRBJ2-7, the full variable domain is EAGVAQSPRYKIIEKRQSVAFWCNPISGHATLYWYQQILGQGPKLLIQFQNNGVVDDSQLPKDRFSAERLKGVDSTLKIQPAKLEDSAVYLCASSSSGGSQSEQYFGPGTRLTVT.

The genes are TRBV10-1 and TRBJ2-7; D not resolved. This CDR3 is 12 amino acids long. Trimming took off 4 bases at V and 5 bases at J, with 9 bases between the two ends. Germline CDR1 WNHNN, CDR2 SYGVQD (reference sequence). DNA for the CDR3: TGCGCCAGCAGTGCGGGTGGAAACGAGCAGTACTTC. This gives the protein CASSAGGNEQYF.

The chain has TRBV29-1 and TRBJ2-1; 8 nucleotides align to TRBD2. This CDR3 contains 14 residues. CDR1 is SQVTM, CDR2 ANQGSEA, per germline. V shed 3 bases, J shed 7 bases, and the junction held 8 bases outside the gene matches. This chain's CDR3 is CSVDNSGVGNEQFF. CDR3 DNA: TGCAGCGTTGATAATAGCGGGGTAGGGAATGAGCAGTTCTTC.

This clone was detected only once. The chain carries TRBV2 and TRBJ1-2, with a possible D match to TRBD1 (5 bases). The CDR3 runs 11 residues. V lost 4 bases and J 7 bases, leaving 7 bases between the germline ends. The germline V gene has CDR1 SNHLY and CDR2 FYNNEI. CDR3 coding DNA: TGTGCCAGCAGTGCCGGGGGTGGCTACACCTTC. Its translation is CASSAGGGYTF.